This paragraph covers one T cell receptor (beta chain) sequence. Its antigen is not known. Mismatch with germline at one junction end may stem from a read error. Breast cancer patients provided tissue from their axillary draining lymph nodes. Each CDR3 protein gets one entry after TCRdb re-called the multiplex PCR reads with MiXCR. Altogether approximately 190,000 distinct CDR3 sequences are present, 31% being singletons, with the ten largest covering 4.3%. This entry comes from a study of breast tumors, draining lymph nodes, adjacent tissues. The CDR3 loop spans 13 amino acids. Germline loops: CDR1 WSHSY, CDR2 SAAADI. The study, taken as a whole, reports: Tumor T cell lymph node origin was a supported hypothesis, not proven.

This receptor was obtained from a female donor with breast cancer. Some clones in this sample may be carry-over from other donors' samples. This rearrangement joins TRBV10-2 to TRBJ2-5; D gene uncertain. What was sequenced was axillary lymph node tissue. CDR3: CVSRDRLQETQYF. CDR3 nucleotide sequence: TGCGTCAGCAGAGATAGACTCCAAGAGACCCAGTACTTC.